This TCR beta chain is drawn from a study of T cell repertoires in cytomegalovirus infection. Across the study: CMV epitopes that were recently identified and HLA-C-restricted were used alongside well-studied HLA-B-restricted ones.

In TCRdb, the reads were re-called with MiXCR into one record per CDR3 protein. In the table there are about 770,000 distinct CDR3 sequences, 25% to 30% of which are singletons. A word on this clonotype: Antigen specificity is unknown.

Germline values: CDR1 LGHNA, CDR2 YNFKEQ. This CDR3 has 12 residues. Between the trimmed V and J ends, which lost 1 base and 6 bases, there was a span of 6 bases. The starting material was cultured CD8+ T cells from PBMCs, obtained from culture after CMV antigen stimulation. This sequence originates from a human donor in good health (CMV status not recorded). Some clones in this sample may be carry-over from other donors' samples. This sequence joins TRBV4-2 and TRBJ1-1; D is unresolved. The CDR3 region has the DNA TGTGCCAGCAGCCAAGTTGCGGCTGAAGCTTTCTTT. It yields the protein CASSQVAAEAFF.